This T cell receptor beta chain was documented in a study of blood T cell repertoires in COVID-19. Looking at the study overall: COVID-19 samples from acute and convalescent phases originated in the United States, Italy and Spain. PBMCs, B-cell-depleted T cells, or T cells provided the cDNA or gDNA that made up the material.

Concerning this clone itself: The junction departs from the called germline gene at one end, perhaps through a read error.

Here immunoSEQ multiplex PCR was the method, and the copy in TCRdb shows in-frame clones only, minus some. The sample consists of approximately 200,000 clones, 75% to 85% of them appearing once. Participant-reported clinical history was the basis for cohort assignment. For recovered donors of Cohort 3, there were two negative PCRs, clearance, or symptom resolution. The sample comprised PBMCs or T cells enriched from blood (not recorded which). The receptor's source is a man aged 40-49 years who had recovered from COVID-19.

In DNA form, the CDR3 reads TGCGCCAGCTGCCACGGACAGGGGGCATTCGGGGAGCTGTTTTTT. It codes for CASCHGQGAFGELFF. This chain links TRBV4-3 with TRBJ2-2; 11 nucleotides align to TRBD1. There are 15 residues in the CDR3. Germline V gene lookup returns CDR1 LGHNA and CDR2 YSLEER.